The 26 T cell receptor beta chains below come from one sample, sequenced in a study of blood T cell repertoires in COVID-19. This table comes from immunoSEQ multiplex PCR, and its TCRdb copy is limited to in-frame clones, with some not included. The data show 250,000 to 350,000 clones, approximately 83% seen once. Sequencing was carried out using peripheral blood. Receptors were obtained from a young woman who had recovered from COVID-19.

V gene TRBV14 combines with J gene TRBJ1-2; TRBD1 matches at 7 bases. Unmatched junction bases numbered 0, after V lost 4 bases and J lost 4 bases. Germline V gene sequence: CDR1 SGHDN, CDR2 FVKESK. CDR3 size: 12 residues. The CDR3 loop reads CASSPGGYGYTF. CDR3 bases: TGTGCCAGCAGCCCAGGGGGCTATGGCTACACCTTC.

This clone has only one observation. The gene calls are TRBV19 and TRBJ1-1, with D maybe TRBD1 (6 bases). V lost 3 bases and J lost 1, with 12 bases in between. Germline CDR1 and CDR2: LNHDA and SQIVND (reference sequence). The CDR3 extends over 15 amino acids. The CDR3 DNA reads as TGTGCCAGTAGTATGGGGGCCCAGGGGAACACTGAAGCTTTCTTT. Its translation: CASSMGAQGNTEAFF.

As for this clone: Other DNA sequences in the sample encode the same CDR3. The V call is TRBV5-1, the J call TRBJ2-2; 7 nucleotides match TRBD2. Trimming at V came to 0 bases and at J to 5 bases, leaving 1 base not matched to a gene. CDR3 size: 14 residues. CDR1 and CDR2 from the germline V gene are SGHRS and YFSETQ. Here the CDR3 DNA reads TGCGCCAGCAGCTTGGGAGCGGGGACCGGGGAGCTGTTTTTT. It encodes CASSLGAGTGELFF.

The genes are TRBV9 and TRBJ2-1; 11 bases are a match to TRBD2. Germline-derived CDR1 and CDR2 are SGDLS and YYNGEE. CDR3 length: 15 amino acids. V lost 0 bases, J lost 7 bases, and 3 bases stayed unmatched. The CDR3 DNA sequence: TGTGCCAGCAGCGTAGGACTAGCGGGGAGTAATGAGCAGTTCTTC. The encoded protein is CASSVGLAGSNEQFF.

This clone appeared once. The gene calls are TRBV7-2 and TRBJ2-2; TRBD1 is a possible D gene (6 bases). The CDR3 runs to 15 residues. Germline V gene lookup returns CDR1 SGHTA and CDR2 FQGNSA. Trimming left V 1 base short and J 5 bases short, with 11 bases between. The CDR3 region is CASSLVGAETGELFF. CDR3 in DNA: TGTGCCAGCAGCTTAGTGGGGGCGGAGACCGGGGAGCTGTTTTTT. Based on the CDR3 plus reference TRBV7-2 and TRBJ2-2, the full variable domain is GAGVSQSPSNKVTEKGKDVELRCDPISGHTALYWYRQSLGQGLEFLIYFQGNSAPDKSGLPSDRFSAERTGGSVSTLTIQRTQQEDSAVYLCASSLVGAETGELFFGEGSRLTVL.

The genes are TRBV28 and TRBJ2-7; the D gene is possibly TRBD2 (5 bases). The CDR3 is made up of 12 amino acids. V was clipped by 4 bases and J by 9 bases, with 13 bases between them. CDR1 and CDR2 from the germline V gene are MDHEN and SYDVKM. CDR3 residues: CASSSTGGGQYF. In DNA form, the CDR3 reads TGTGCCAGCAGTTCCACCGGAGGAGGGCAGTACTTC.

The CDR3 nucleotides read TGTGCCAGCAGTAGGGGACTTGAAGCTTTCTTT. Its protein is CASSRGLEAFF. The chain is built from TRBV6-5 and TRBJ1-1, with D possibly TRBD1 on 5 matching bases. Trimming took 5 bases from V and 7 from J, leaving 8 bases between them. There are 11 residues in the CDR3. From germline, CDR1 is MNHEY and CDR2 SVGAGI.

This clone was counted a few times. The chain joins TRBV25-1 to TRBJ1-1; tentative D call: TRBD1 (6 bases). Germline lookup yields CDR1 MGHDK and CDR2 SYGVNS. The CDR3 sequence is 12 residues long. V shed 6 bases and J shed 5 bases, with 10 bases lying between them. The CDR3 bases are TGTGCCAGCAGGGACAGTTTGACTGAAGCTTTCTTT. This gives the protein CASRDSLTEAFF.

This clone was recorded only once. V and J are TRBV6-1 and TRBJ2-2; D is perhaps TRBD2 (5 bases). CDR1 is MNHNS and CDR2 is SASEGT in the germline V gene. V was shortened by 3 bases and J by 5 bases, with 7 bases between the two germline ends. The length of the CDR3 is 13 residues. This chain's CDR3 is CASSERETGELFF. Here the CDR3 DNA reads TGTGCCAGCAGTGAGAGGGAAACCGGGGAGCTGTTTTTT.

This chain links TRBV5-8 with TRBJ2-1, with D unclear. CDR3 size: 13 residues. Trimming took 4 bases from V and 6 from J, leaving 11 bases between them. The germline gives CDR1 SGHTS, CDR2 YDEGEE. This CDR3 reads CASSLTTSNEQFF. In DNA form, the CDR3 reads TGTGCCAGCAGCCTTACTACTTCCAATGAGCAGTTCTTC.

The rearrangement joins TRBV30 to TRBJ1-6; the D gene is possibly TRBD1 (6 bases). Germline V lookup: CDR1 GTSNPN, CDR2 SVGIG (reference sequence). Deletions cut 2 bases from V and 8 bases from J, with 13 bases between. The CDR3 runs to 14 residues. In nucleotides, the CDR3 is TGTGCCTGGAGTTTCAGGGGTGAAGATTCACCCCTCCACTTT. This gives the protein CAWSFRGEDSPLHF.

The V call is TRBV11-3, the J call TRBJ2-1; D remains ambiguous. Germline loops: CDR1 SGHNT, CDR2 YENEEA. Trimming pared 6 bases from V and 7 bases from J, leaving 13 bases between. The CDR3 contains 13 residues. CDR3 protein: CASSATLDNEQFF. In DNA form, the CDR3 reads TGTGCCAGCAGTGCTACCCTAGATAATGAGCAGTTCTTC.

The CDR3 coding sequence is TGCAGCGTTGTAGGGGGCGGCACAGATACGCAGTATTTT. This translates into CSVVGGGTDTQYF. The chain couples TRBV29-1 to TRBJ2-3; 7 nucleotides match TRBD1. Unmatched junction bases numbered 2, after V lost 4 bases and J lost 1 base. Germline CDR1 and CDR2: SQVTM and ANQGSEA. The length of the CDR3 is 13 residues.

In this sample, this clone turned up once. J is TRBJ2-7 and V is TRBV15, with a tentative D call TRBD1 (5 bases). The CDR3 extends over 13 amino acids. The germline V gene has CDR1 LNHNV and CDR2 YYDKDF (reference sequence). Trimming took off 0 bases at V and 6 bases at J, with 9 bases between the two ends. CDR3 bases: TGTGCCACCAGCAGAGACAGGGCTCGCGAGCAGTACTTC. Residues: CATSRDRAREQYF.

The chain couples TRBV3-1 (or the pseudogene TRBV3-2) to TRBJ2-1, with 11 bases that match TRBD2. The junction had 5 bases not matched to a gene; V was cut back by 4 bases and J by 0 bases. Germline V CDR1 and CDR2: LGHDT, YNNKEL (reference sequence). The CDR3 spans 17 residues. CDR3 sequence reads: CASSRGTSGFSYNEQFF. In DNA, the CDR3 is TGTGCCAGCAGCCGAGGGACTAGCGGCTTCTCCTACAATGAGCAGTTCTTC.

The CDR3 coding sequence is TGTGCCAGCAGCCGACAGGGAGCTCAGCCCCAGCATTTT. Protein sequence: CASSRQGAQPQHF. The chain recombines TRBV2 with TRBJ1-5, with 7 nucleotides matching TRBD1. The CDR3 totals 13 residues. The ends lost 6 bases at V and 6 bases at J; junction bases unmatched: 5. Per germline, CDR1 SNHLY and CDR2 FYNNEI.

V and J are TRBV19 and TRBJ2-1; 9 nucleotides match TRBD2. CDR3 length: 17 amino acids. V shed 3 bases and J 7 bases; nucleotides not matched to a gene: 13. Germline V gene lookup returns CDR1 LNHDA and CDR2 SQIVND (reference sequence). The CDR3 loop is CASSIYLLAGLKNEQFF. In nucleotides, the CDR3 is TGTGCCAGTAGTATTTACTTGCTAGCGGGATTAAAGAATGAGCAGTTCTTC. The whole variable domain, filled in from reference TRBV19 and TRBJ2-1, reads DGGITQSPKYLFRKEGQNVTLSCEQNLNHDAMYWYRQDPGQGLRLIYYSQIVNDFQKGDIAEGYSVSREKKESFPLTVTSAQKNPTAFYLCASSIYLLAGLKNEQFFGPGTRLTVL.

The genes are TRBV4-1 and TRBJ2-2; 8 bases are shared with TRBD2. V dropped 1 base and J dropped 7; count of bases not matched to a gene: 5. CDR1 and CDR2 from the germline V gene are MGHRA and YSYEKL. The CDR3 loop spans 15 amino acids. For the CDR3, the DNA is TGCGCCAGCAGCCAAGTACGGGGGGGCCACGGGGAGCTGTTTTTT. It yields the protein CASSQVRGGHGELFF.

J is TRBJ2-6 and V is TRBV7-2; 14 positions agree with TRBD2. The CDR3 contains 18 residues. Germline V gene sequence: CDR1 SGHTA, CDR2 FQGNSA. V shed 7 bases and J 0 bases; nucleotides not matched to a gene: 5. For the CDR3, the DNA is TGTGCCAGCACCCCGGGACTAGCGGGGGTCTCTGGGGCCAACGTCCTGACTTTC. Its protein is CASTPGLAGVSGANVLTF.

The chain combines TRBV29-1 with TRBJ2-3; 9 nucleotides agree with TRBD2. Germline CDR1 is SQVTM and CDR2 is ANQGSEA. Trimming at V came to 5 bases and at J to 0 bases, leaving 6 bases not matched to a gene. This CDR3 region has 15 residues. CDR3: CSVQPSGTSTDTQYF. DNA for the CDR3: TGCAGCGTTCAGCCTAGCGGGACTAGCACAGATACGCAGTATTTT.

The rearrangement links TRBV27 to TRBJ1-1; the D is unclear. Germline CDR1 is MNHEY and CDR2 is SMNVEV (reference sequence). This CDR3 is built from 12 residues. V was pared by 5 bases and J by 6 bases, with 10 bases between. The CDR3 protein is CASSTYASEAFF. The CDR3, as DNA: TGTGCCAGCAGTACGTACGCGTCTGAAGCTTTCTTT.

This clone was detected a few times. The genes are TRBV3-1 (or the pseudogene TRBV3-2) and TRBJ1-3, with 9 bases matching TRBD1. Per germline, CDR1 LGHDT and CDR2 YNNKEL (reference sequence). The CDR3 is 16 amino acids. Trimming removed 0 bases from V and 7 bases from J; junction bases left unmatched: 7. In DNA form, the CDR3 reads TGTGCCAGCAGCCAAGATCGGGGGACAGGGTGGAACACCATATATTTT. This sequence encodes CASSQDRGTGWNTIYF.

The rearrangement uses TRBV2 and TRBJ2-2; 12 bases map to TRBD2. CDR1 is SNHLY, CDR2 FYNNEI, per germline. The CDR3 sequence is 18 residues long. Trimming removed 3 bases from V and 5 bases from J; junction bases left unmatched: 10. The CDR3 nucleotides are TGTGCCAGCAGTGAGTCGGCTAGCGGGAGGGCACGGACCGGGGAGCTGTTTTTT. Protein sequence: CASSESASGRARTGELFF.

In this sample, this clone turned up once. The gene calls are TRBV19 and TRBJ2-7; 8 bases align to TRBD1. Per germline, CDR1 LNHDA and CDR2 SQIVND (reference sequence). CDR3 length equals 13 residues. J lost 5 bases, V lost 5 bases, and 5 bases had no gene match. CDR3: CASSRTGNNEQYF. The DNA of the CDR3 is TGTGCCAGTAGTCGGACAGGGAATAACGAGCAGTACTTC. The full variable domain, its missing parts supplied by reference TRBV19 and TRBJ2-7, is DGGITQSPKYLFRKEGQNVTLSCEQNLNHDAMYWYRQDPGQGLRLIYYSQIVNDFQKGDIAEGYSVSREKKESFPLTVTSAQKNPTAFYLCASSRTGNNEQYFGPGTRLTVT.

The CDR3 protein is CASSQWGVSYNEQFF. CDR3 sequence (DNA): TGTGCCAGCAGCCAGTGGGGGGTCTCCTACAATGAGCAGTTCTTC. The rearrangement joins TRBV13 to TRBJ2-1, with TRBD2 as a possible D gene (6 bases). Trimming took 5 bases from V and 0 from J, leaving 11 bases between them. The CDR3 spans 15 residues. Germline V gives CDR1 PRHDT, CDR2 FYEKMQ (reference sequence).

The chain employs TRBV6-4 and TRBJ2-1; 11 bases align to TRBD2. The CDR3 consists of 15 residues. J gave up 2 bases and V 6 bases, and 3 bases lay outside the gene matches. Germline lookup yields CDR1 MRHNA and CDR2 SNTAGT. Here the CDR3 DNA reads TGTGCCAGCAGCCCACTAGCGGGAGCCTACAATGAGCAGTTCTTC. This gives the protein CASSPLAGAYNEQFF.